The sequence of this TCR beta chain was determined in a study of monozygotic twins with cystic fibrosis. Whole-study results and caveats: The repertoire was suggested to be naive-dominated, clonality median roughly 0.0089.

Method: immunoSEQ multiplex PCR; TCRdb's copy keeps in-frame clones and lacks some. The sample carries about 29,000 clones, approximately 86% recorded once. Notes on this clone: Its matching antigen is unknown.

The CDR3 totals 15 residues. V was shortened by 2 bases and J by 4 bases, with 15 bases between the two germline ends. Germline V CDR1 and CDR2: GTSNPN, SVGIG (reference sequence). Sequencing was performed on blood. This rearrangement joins TRBV30 to TRBJ2-4; tentatively, D is TRBD1 (6 bases). This receptor was identified in a girl aged 2 to 9 with cystic fibrosis. In DNA form, the CDR3 reads TGTGCCTGGAGTTTACCCCAGCAGGGGAAAAACATTCAGTACTTC. Protein product: CAWSLPQQGKNIQYF.